This T cell receptor beta chain was found in a study of T cell responses to AZD1222 COVID-19 vaccine. Study observations and caveats: Donors were chiefly white British, with a greater number of females, and clonal diversity was perhaps underestimated. Dominant CD4 TCR responses targeted spike regions 160-218 and 743-854.

A word on this clone: Its antigen is unknown.

CDR1 LGHNA and CDR2 YSLEER come from the germline V gene. This CDR3 region has 16 residues. Between the trimmed V and J ends, which lost 0 bases and 2 bases, there was a span of 10 bases. Produced via immunoSEQ multiplex PCR; TCRdb's table is partial and in-frame only. The data hold roughly 160,000 clones, with over 75% observed a single time. This sample comprised peripheral blood, obtained on day 0 of AZD1222 vaccination. The chain employs TRBV4-3 and TRBJ2-2, with D perhaps TRBD1 (5 bases). This clonotype was obtained from an adult in good health. The CDR3: CASSQEAGLNTGELFF. DNA of the CDR3: TGCGCCAGCAGCCAAGAGGCAGGGTTAAACACCGGGGAGCTGTTTTTT.